The 7 T cell receptor beta chains presented below share a single source sample, sequenced in a study of blood T cell repertoires in COVID-19. The table came from immunoSEQ multiplex PCR; TCRdb's copy has only in-frame clones and leaves some out. The top ten hold about 7% of the sample, which has 75,000 or so clones, roughly 90% seen once. Specimen: peripheral blood. All receptors derive from a man between 65 and 85 years old with acute or convalescent COVID-19.

The chain recombines TRBV28 with TRBJ2-7; D remains unclear. The CDR3 sequence is 14 residues long. CDR1 and CDR2 from the germline V gene are MDHEN and SYDVKM. The V end was cut by 3 bases, the J end by 2 bases, with 11 bases between. This CDR3 is CASSLSVNTYEQYF. The CDR3 nucleotides read TGTGCCAGCAGTTTGTCGGTTAATACCTACGAGCAGTACTTC.

This rearrangement joins TRBV27 to TRBJ1-1, with TRBD1 matching over 10 bases. CDR3 size: 15 residues. The J segment lost 4 bases and the V segment lost 8 bases, leaving 10 bases of the junction unmatched. Germline CDR1 and CDR2: MNHEY and SMNVEV (reference sequence). DNA of the CDR3: TGTGCCAGCGGGGACAGGGGCGGGTTTGGCACTGAAGCTTTCTTT. Its translation is CASGDRGGFGTEAFF.

Remarks on this clone: The sample holds other DNA sequences that translate to the same CDR3. This chain connects TRBV28 to TRBJ1-5; 9 nucleotides line up with TRBD1. The J segment lost 6 bases and the V segment lost 5 bases, leaving 8 bases of the junction unmatched. The germline CDR1 and CDR2 sequences are MDHEN and SYDVKM. This CDR3 is built from 15 residues. The chain's CDR3 is CASSPTGGAGQPQHF. As DNA, the CDR3 is TGTGCCAGCAGTCCCACAGGGGGCGCGGGTCAGCCCCAGCATTTT.

V and J are TRBV7-2 and TRBJ1-3; D remains ambiguous. The CDR3 consists of 15 residues. Looked up from germline, CDR1 is SGHTA and CDR2 is FQGNSA. V was pared by 5 bases and J by 0 bases, with 11 bases between. DNA for the CDR3: TGTGCCAGCAGCCCCAGTGCCGTCTCTGGAAACACCATATATTTT. Residues: CASSPSAVSGNTIYF.

This chain uses TRBV4-3 with TRBJ2-1; 11 bases are shared with TRBD2. In germline, CDR1 is LGHNA, CDR2 YSLEER. CDR3 length: 17 amino acids. The trim removed 4 bases at V and 9 bases at J, leaving 14 bases unmatched. The CDR3 bases are TGCGCCAGCAGCCCCTATGGTAGCGGGAGGGCCATCGGTGAGCAGTTCTTC. It codes for CASSPYGSGRAIGEQFF.

The genes are TRBV4-3 and TRBJ2-1, with 11 bases that match TRBD2. The germline gives CDR1 LGHNA, CDR2 YSLEER. The CDR3 runs 17 residues. Trimming cost V 1 base and J 6 bases; bases outside gene matches: 8. DNA for the CDR3: TGCGCCAGCAGCCAAGGGACCCTAGCGGGAGGTATCAATGAGCAGTTCTTC. Protein: CASSQGTLAGGINEQFF.

The rearrangement uses TRBV5-5 and TRBJ1-4, with 8 bases aligning to TRBD1. The CDR3 is 16 amino acids. Germline V CDR1 and CDR2: SGHKS, YYEKEE (reference sequence). After removal of 4 bases from V and 8 bases from J, the junction contained 13 bases not matched to a gene. CDR3 protein: CASSPTSGGVGEKLFF. The CDR3 DNA reads as TGTGCCAGCAGCCCGACCTCAGGGGGCGTGGGGGAAAAACTGTTTTTT.